This TCR beta chain was captured by sequencing in a study of metastatic and nonmetastatic thyroid tumors. MiXCR reprocessed the PCR reads for TCRdb. In the table there are 30,000 or so clones, approximately 32% of which are singletons. The CDR3 extends over 15 amino acids. The germline gives CDR1 SGDLS, CDR2 YYNGEE. V was clipped by 3 bases and J by 1 base, with 12 bases between them. This clone has ten or more counts. Patients were all untreated before their thyroid surgery. The chain recombines TRBV9 with TRBJ2-3; no firm D call. The TCR was taken from a female donor with papillary thyroid cancer or a benign thyroid nodule (not recorded which). Some clones in this sample may be carry-over from other donors' samples. Material: blood. The CDR3 spells CASSDSVSRTDTQYF. In DNA, the CDR3 is TGTGCCAGCAGCGACAGCGTCTCTCGCACAGATACGCAGTATTTT. Together with reference TRBV9 and TRBJ2-3, the CDR3 gives the full variable domain: DSGVTQTPKHLITATGQRVTLRCSPRSGDLSVYWYQQSLDQGLQFLIQYYNGEERAKGNILERFSAQQFPDLHSELNLSSLELGDSALYFCASSDSVSRTDTQYFGPGTRLTVL.